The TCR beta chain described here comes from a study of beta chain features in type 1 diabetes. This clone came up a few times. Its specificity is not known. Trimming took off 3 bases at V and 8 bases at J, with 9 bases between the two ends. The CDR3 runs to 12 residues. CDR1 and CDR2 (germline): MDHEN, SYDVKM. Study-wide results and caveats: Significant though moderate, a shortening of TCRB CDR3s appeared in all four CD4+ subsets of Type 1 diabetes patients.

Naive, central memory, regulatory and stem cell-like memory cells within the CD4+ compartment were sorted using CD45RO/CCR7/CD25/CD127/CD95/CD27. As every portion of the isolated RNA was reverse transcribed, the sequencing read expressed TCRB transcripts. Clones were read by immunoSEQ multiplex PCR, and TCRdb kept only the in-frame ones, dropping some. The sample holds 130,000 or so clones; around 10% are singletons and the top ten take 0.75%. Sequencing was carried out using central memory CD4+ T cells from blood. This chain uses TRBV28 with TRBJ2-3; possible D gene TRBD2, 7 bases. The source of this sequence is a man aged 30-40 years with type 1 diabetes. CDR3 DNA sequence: TGTGCCAGCAGTTTGGGAGGGGGTACGCAGTATTTT. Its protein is CASSLGGGTQYF.